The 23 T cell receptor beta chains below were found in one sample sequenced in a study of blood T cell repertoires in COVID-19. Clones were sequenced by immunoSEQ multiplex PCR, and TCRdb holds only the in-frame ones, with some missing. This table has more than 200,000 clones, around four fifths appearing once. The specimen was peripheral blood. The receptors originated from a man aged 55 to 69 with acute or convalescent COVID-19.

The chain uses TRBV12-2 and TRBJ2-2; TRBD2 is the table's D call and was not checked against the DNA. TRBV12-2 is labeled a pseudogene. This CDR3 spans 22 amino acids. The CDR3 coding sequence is TGTGCAAGTCGTCACCGATTAGGGAAGAGCGGGGGCCCCCAACGGAACACCGGGGAGCTGTTTTTT. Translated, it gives CASRHRLGKSGGPQRNTGELFF.

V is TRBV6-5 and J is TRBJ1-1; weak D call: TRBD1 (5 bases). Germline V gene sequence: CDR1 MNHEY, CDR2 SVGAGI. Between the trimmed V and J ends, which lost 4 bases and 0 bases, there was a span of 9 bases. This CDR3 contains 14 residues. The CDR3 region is CASSWGRLNTEAFF. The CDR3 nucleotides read TGTGCCAGCAGTTGGGGCAGATTGAACACTGAAGCTTTCTTT.

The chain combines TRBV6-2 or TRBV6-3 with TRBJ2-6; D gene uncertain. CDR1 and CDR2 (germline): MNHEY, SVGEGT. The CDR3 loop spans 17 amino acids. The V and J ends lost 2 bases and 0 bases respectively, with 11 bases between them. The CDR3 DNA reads TGTGCCAGCAGTTACGTTCCAGGCCGCTCTGGGGCCAACGTCCTGACTTTC. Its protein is CASSYVPGRSGANVLTF.

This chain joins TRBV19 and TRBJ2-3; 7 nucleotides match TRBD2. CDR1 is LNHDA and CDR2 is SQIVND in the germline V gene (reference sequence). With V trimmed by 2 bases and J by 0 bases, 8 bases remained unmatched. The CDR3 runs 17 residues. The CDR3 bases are TGTGCCAGTAGTATAATCGGGCTAGCGGAGAGCACAGATACGCAGTATTTT. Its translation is CASSIIGLAESTDTQYF.

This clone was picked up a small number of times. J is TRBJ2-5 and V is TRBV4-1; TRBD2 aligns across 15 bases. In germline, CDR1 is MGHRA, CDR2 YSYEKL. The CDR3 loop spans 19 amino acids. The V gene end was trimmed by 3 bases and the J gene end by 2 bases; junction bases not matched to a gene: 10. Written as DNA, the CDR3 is TGCGCCAGCAGCCATCCCGGACTAGCGGGGGGGCCGGGACAAGAGACCCAGTACTTC. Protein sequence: CASSHPGLAGGPGQETQYF.

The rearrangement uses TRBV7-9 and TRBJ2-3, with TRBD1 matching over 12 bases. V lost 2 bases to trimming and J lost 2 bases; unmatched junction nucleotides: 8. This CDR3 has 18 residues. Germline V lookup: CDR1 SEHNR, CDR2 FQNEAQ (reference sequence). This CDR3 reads CASSLTGQGAFLTDTQYF. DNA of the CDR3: TGTGCCAGCAGCTTAACGGGACAGGGGGCCTTCCTCACAGATACGCAGTATTTT.

CDR3 sequence reads: CASSLSDTNEQFF. The DNA of the CDR3 is TGTGCCAGCAGCCTGTCCGATACAAATGAGCAGTTCTTC. The gene calls are TRBV3-1 (or the pseudogene TRBV3-2) and TRBJ2-1; D unresolved. V gave up 4 bases and J gave up 7 bases, with 11 bases separating them. This CDR3 comprises 13 residues. CDR1 and CDR2 (germline): LGHDT, YNNKEL (reference sequence).

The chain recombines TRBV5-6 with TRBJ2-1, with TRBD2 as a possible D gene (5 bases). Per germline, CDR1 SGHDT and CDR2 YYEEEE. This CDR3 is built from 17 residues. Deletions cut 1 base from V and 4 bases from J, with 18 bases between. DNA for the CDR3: TGTGCCAGCAGCTTGACCCTCGGCGCCACGGGATACAATGAGCAGTTCTTC. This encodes CASSLTLGATGYNEQFF.

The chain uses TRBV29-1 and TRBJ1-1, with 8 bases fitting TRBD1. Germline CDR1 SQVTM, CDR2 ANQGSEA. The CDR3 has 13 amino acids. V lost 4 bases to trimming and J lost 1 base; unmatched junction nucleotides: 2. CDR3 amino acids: CSVGGQENTEAFF. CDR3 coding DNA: TGCAGCGTTGGGGGACAGGAGAACACTGAAGCTTTCTTT.

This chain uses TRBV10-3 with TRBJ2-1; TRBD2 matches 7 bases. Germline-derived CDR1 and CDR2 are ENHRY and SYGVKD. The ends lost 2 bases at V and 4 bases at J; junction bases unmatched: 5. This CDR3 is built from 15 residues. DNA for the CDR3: TGTGCCATCAGTGAGGGGGACTACCCATACAATGAGCAGTTCTTC. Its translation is CAISEGDYPYNEQFF.

The CDR3 coding sequence is TGTGCCAGCAGTTCGGACAGACTAAATTCACCCCTCCACTTT. Protein product: CASSSDRLNSPLHF. V and J are TRBV6-5 and TRBJ1-6, with D perhaps matching TRBD1 (6 bases). The CDR3 has 14 residues. The V gene lost 4 bases and the J gene lost 7 bases, with 11 bases spanning the gap. Germline V lookup: CDR1 MNHEY, CDR2 SVGAGI.

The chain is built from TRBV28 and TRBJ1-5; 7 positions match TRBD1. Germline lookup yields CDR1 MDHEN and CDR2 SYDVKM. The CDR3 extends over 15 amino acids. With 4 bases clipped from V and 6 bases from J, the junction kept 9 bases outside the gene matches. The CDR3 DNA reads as TGTGCCAGCAGTTATCCCAGGGGGGTAAGTCAGCCCCAGCATTTT. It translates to CASSYPRGVSQPQHF.

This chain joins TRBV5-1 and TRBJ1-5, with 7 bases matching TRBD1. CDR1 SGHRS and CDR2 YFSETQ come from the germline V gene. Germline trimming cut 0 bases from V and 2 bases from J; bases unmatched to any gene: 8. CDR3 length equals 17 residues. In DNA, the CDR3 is TGCGCCAGCAGCTTGGGAGAGACAGGGTTCGGCAATCAGCCCCAGCATTTT. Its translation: CASSLGETGFGNQPQHF.

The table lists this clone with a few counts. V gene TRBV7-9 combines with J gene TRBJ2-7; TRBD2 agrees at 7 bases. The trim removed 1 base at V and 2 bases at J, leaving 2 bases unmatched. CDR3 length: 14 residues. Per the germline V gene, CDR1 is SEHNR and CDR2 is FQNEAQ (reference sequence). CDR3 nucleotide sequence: TGTGCCAGCAGCTTAGGGGCGGGAGCCTACGAGCAGTACTTC. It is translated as CASSLGAGAYEQYF. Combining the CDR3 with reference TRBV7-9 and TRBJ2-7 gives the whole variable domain DTGVSQNPRHKITKRGQNVTFRCDPISEHNRLYWYRQTLGQGPEFLTYFQNEAQLEKSRLLSDRFSAERPKGSFSTLEIQRTEQGDSAMYLCASSLGAGAYEQYFGPGTRLTVT.

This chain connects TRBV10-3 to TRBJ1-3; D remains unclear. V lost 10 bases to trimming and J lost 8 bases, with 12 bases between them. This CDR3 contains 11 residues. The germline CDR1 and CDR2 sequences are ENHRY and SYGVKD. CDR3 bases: TGTGCCACCAGCCTTCGGGACACCATATATTTT. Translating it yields CATSLRDTIYF.

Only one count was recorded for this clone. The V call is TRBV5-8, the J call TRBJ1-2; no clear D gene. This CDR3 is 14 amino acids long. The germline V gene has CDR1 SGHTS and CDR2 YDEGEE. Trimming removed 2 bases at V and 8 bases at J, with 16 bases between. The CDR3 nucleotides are TGTGCCAGCAGCTTCCTCGGTGGAGGTCCGGGCTACACCTTC. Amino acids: CASSFLGGGPGYTF.

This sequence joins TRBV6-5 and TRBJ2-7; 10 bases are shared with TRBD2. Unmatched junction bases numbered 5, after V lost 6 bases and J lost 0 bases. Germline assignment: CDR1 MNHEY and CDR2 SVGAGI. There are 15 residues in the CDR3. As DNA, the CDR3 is TGTGCCAGCAGCCTAGCGGGAGCGATCTCCTACGAGCAGTACTTC. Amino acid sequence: CASSLAGAISYEQYF.

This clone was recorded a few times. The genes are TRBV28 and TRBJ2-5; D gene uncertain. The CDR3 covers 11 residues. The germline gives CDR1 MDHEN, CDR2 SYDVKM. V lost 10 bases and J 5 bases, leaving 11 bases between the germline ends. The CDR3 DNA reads TGTGCCACCGGGTGGAAGGAGACCCAGTACTTC. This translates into CATGWKETQYF.

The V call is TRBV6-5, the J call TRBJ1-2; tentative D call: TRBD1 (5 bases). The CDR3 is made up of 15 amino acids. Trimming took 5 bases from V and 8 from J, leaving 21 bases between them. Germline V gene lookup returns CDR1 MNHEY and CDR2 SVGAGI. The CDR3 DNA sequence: TGTGCCAGCAGTCATTTGACTCAGGGTGGTGACGGCTACACCTTC. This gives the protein CASSHLTQGGDGYTF.

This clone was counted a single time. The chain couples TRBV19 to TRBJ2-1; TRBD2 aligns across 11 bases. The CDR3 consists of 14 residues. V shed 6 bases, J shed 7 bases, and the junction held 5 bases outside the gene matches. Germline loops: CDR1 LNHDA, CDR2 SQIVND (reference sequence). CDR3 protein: CASSTSGRGNEQFF. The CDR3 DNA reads TGTGCCAGTAGCACTAGCGGGAGAGGAAATGAGCAGTTCTTC. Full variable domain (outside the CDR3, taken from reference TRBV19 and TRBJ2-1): DGGITQSPKYLFRKEGQNVTLSCEQNLNHDAMYWYRQDPGQGLRLIYYSQIVNDFQKGDIAEGYSVSREKKESFPLTVTSAQKNPTAFYLCASSTSGRGNEQFFGPGTRLTVL.

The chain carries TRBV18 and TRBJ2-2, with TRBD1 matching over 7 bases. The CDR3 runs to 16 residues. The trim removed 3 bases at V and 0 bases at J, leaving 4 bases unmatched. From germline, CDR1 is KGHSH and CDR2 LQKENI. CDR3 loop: CASSPYRGPNTGELFF. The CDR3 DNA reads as TGTGCCAGCTCACCCTACAGGGGACCGAACACCGGGGAGCTGTTTTTT.

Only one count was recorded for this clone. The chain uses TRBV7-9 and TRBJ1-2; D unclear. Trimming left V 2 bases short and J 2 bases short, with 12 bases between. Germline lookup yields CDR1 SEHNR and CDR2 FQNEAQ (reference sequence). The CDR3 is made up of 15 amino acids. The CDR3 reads CASSLSRSPNYGYTF. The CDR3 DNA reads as TGTGCCAGCAGCTTATCGAGGAGTCCAAACTATGGCTACACCTTC.

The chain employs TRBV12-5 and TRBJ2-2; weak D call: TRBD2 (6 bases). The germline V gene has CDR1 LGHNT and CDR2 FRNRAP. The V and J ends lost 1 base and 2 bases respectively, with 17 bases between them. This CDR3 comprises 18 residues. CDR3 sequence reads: CASGLAPIAGLNTGELFF. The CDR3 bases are TGTGCTAGTGGTTTGGCCCCCATCGCGGGACTTAACACCGGGGAGCTGTTTTTT.